Listed here are 2 T cell receptor beta chains from one sample, sequenced in a study of blood T cells in healthy people across ages. Together with a sample-barcoded 5' primer, a J-beta primer mix was included in a second PCR lasting about 6 to 11 cycles. Each CDR3 protein is one row after TCRdb ran MiXCR on the 5' RACE reads. Of 1.8 million or so distinct CDR3 sequences in the sample, 30% to 40% were seen once. Sequencing was carried out using blood. The receptor source for this set is a human donor in good health.

This clonotype was seen a few times. The chain has TRBV7-2 and TRBJ2-5, with TRBD1 matching over 7 bases. This CDR3 is built from 14 residues. Germline-derived CDR1 and CDR2 are SGHTA and FQGNSA. Germline trimming cut 5 bases from V and 1 base from J; bases unmatched to any gene: 4. The CDR3 DNA follows: TGTGCCAGCAGCCCACAGGGGATCCAAGAGACCCAGTACTTC. Translated, it gives CASSPQGIQETQYF.

This chain joins TRBV29-1 and TRBJ1-2; TRBD1 aligns across 8 bases. Germline assignment: CDR1 SQVTM and CDR2 ANQGSEA. The CDR3 is made up of 13 amino acids. The J segment lost 3 bases and the V segment lost 3 bases, leaving 3 bases of the junction unmatched. The CDR3 coding sequence is TGCAGCGTTGAGGCAGGGGGCGACTATGGCTACACCTTC. As protein: CSVEAGGDYGYTF.